This T cell receptor beta chain appears in the sequencing data of a study of cytomegalovirus exposure and HLA in healthy donors (dated by TCRdb to about 2017). Regarding the study in general: In an earlier analysis of 587 of the donors, about 270 Gb of sequence data and just under 120 million unique TCR beta sequences from about 179 million T cells were reported. About 300 gigabases of sequencing data and tens of millions of unique TCR sequences were included in an early release covering about 700 HLA-typed donors. Among the roughly 380 genotyped donors, 75% to 90% belonged to the genetic ancestry cluster associated with self-reported Caucasian donors. The study was designed to test whether signatures of past pathogen exposure could be identified by cataloging public T cell receptors. The study profiled the T cell repertoires of 500 to 800 subjects by immunosequencing and related them to cytomegalovirus serostatus. Besides the first cohort of around 670 subjects, a separate validation cohort made up of 120 or so different subjects was used. To predict cytomegalovirus infection status, the study brought together high-throughput TCR immunosequencing, statistical association of individual TCRs with disease status, and machine learning. A later analysis re-examined previously published TCR beta repertoires from about 700 donors and added high-resolution HLA genotyping to investigate patterns of TCR occurrence. The later analysis used no new phenotypic data to find candidate immune exposures, relying instead on TCR beta sequences and their occurrence across donors. An earlier analysis of fewer than 750 of the donors used high-throughput TCR beta sequencing to judge whether each TCR beta V gene segment behaved as functional or pseudogenic. Donor age, sex, ethnicity and CMV serostatus were collected together with the repertoire data. A later genetic analysis used genome-wide SNP genotypes for about 60% of the 666 donors, treating that subset as a discovery cohort. All discovery cohort repertoires had been generated on a single sequencing platform. Both class I and class II loci were covered by HLA typing, at four-digit resolution. The number of typed donors differed by locus: about 629-630 for A, B, C, DRB1 and DQB1; 522 for DQA1; some 610 for DPA1; and 450 to 480 for DPB1. Four or five DR-DQ haplotypes were treated as single units for association and clustering because of strong linkage in the cohort. Among over 350 genotyped donors of the cohort, an average of around 240,000 unique TCR beta nucleotide sequences were sequenced per donor, roughly a sixth of them non-productive.

As for this clone: Which antigen it targets is not known. No much larger clonotype is one base removed from it; base qualities were not supplied.

The germline V gene yields MNHNS for CDR1 and SASEGT for CDR2. Including the terminal cysteine and phenylalanine, the CDR3 comprises 13 residues. Of the read, only the CDR3 DNA is kept; its 39 bases are in frame from base 1. The cohort consisted of some 670 healthy bone marrow donors. Cohort members were all nominally healthy when sampled, although unrecorded immune exposures were likely present. The donor was CMV seronegative and was included in the group of under 450 seronegative cohort members. A peripheral blood sample was collected from each donor, and TCR beta sequencing was performed on peripheral blood mononuclear cells. The Qiagen DNeasy Blood Extraction Kit was used to extract genomic DNA from the blood cell samples. The study at large found these results: A cluster of highly shared sequence variants was judged likely to represent a technical artifact of the sequencing pipeline. In an earlier analysis of fewer than 750 of the donors, most TCR beta V segments were observed in productive rearrangements about 90% or about 30% of the time, broadly matching IMGT annotations. At a false discovery rate of 0.05, a later analysis linked around 17,000 TCR beta sequences to specific HLA alleles. V-gene and J-gene trimming of TCR beta chains was associated with a missense DCLRE1C variant in a later genetic analysis, and the association was replicated in an independent cohort. In vitro tests confirmed that three of the cytomegalovirus-associated TCR beta chains recognize cytomegalovirus antigens. Across donors, most TCR sequences were observed very rarely, whereas some public TCRs were present in many individuals. This cohort had only TCR beta chains sequenced, and the lack of alpha or paired-chain data limited which features could be detected. Some IMGT-functional V segments, including TRBV6-2 and TRBV6-3, could not be told apart with the 87-base-pair reads, so those segments were excluded. Linkage disequilibrium might explain the correlated functional status among segregating V segments, but an unknown experimental factor could not be ruled out. According to a later genetic analysis, donors in an Asian-associated ancestry cluster had fewer N-insertions in productive TCRs than the approximately 650-donor mean. A later analysis reported that several top co-occurrence clusters appeared linked to parvovirus B19, influenza, CMV and Epstein-Barr virus. A further reported finding was that TCR beta sequences accurately predicted the HLA-A and HLA-B alleles for most subjects in the first cohort. In a later analysis, most CMV-associated TCR beta chains were found to appear HLA-restricted, with HLA associations seemingly driven largely by CMV exposure. Assigning TCR associations to individual alleles was difficult when HLA alleles, especially DR and DQ, strongly co-occurred. In both the original and validation cohorts, the classifier was reported to diagnose cytomegalovirus status with high specificity and sensitivity. Because counts were too low, seventeen rarely observed V segments, including chromosome 9 orphons, were excluded from the earlier analysis of roughly 580 of the donors. In a later analysis, TCR association rates were found to vary across HLA loci, with the most associated TCRs seen for DRB1 alleles and the fewest for HLA-C alleles. Compared with equally common non-associated chains, HLA-associated TCR beta chains in a later analysis were more clonally expanded and had lower generation probabilities. It was suggested by the authors that the approach could potentially be generalized to other disease states and immunological phenotypes. The presence/absence analyses assumed that sequencing depth was roughly uniform across donors, and that assumption may not be true. Immune exposure information for the cohort was limited to CMV serostatus. A total of 150 or so TCR beta chains were listed by the study as associated with cytomegalovirus. Because HLA typing was missing for some donors at each locus, association tests included only the typed subset.

Libraries were constructed by the immunoSEQ multiplex PCR assay. For the multiplex PCR, a mixture combining 60 forward primers for TCR Vbeta segments and 13 reverse primers for TCR Jbeta segments was used. The CDR3 region of rearranged TCR beta genes was amplified from genomic DNA by a multiplex PCR assay. The amplified TCR beta libraries were sequenced on the Illumina HiSeq System as 87-base-pair reads. In the original analysis: A later analysis tallied 75 million to 95 million unique TCR beta chains across the 610 or so repertoires, and approximately 11 million of those chains were shared by two or more donors. Raw reads were error-corrected and collapsed into unique sequences by a nearest-neighbor algorithm in which closely related sequences were merged to remove PCR and sequencing errors. Alignment of CDR3 sequences to IMGT reference sequences was used to assign V, D and J gene segments. For a sequence to be retained, a match of at least six nucleotides was required to both a V gene segment and a J gene segment. Rearrangements were classified as productive when the CDR3 lacked stop codons and remained in frame with V and J, and all other rearrangements were classified as non-productive. CDR3 was defined according to IMGT convention as the region running from the second conserved V-encoded cysteine to the conserved J-encoded phenylalanine. The earlier analysis of fewer than 700 of the donors excluded sequences that lacked an unambiguous match to a single V gene segment. An earlier analysis of 587 of the donors classified V segments as functional when productive rearrangements were above 56.7% and as segregating when the standard deviation between donors was above 5%. A statistical classification framework was built for diagnosing cytomegalovirus status from the catalog of TCR beta chain sequences. In a later analysis, V and J genes were assigned by comparing TCR nucleotide sequences against IMGT/GENE-DB human TR gene sequences. The TCRdist pipeline was used in a later analysis to assign CDR3 sequences and most-parsimonious VDJ recombination scenarios. In a later analysis, each TCR beta chain was defined by its CDR3 amino acid sequence together with its V-gene family, and reads without a unique V-gene family were excluded. In a later analysis, fewer than 600 highly shared, low-generation-probability nucleotide sequences were removed to address suspected cross-contamination and a sequencing artifact. For each public chain, a later analysis derived a clonal expansion index from normalized ranks of inferred template counts within each repertoire. Generation probabilities in a later analysis came from a VDJ recombination model fitted to out-of-frame rearrangements, and those results were checked against IGoR. In a later analysis, hypergeometric tests were used to score TCR-TCR, TCR-HLA and TCR-CMV co-occurrence, with a repertoire-size bias correction applied to TCR pairs. False discovery rates were estimated in a later analysis by permuting HLA or CMV assignments 20 times. A later analysis grouped co-occurring TCRs with DBSCAN, adding TCRdist sequence similarity when clustering within HLA-allele-positive subsets. For co-occurrence clustering, repertoires with fewer than 30,000 or more than 120,000 public chains were excluded, along with five or six repertoires with anomalous nucleotide sharing. Sourced from immuneACCESS, this table was stored by TCRdb with only in-frame sequences that have V and J called. A share of the clones is absent; for the studies checked, an unresolved V gene accounts for under half, and the remainder has no known explanation. V and J calls and clone size are given by that table; D and trimming were obtained from the DNA. The sample contains over 100,000 clones, roughly 79% of them found a single time. The ten largest clones take up less than 2.5% of the sample.

The clonotype was recovered from a young woman in good health and CMV-seronegative. Specimen: PBMCs. The chain couples TRBV6-1 to TRBJ2-5; the best D guess is TRBD1, with 6 bases matching. Judging by the DNA end, TRBJ2-7 fits better; the J call may be wrong. The sequenced DNA is TGTGCCAGCAGTGAAGACAGGGACTACGAGCAGTACTTC. Translated, this is CASSEDRDYEQYF.